Each of the 5 T cell receptor beta chains below was sequenced from the same sample in a study of lymphopenia after photon versus proton radiotherapy. TCRdb's table, derived via immunoSEQ multiplex PCR, lists solely in-frame clones and lacks some. The sample shows tens of thousands of clones, about 89% of them seen only once. The sequencing here drew on peripheral blood, taken from a patient treated with proton-based radiotherapy. These receptors came from an elderly man with esophageal cancer.

This clone came up once. V is TRBV10-1 and J is TRBJ1-3, with D possibly TRBD1 on 5 matching bases. V lost 6 bases to trimming and J lost 0 bases, with 12 bases between them. The CDR3 totals 15 residues. Germline V CDR1 and CDR2: WNHNN, SYGVQD (reference sequence). The CDR3 loop reads CASSRDSSSGNTIYF. CDR3 DNA: TGCGCCAGCAGCCGGGACTCCAGCTCTGGAAACACCATATATTTT.

The table lists this clone with a count of one. The V gene is TRBV11-1, the J gene TRBJ1-1, with D possibly TRBD1 on 5 matching bases. Germline V gene data show CDR1 as SGHAT and CDR2 as FQDESV (reference sequence). V lost 8 bases and J lost 2, with 12 bases in between. CDR3 length: 13 residues. The CDR3 coding sequence is TGTGCCAGCCATCCGGGACCTAACACTGAAGCTTTCTTT. Residues: CASHPGPNTEAFF.

The DNA for the CDR3 is TGCGCCAGCAGCCCGGGGAGACTAGCGGGGGACAATGAGCAGTTCTTC. This codes for CASSPGRLAGDNEQFF. V gene TRBV5-1 combines with J gene TRBJ2-1, with TRBD2 identical over 12 bases. Germline lookup yields CDR1 SGHRS and CDR2 YFSETQ. With 4 bases clipped from V and 5 bases from J, the junction kept 7 bases outside the gene matches. The CDR3 has 16 amino acids.

V is TRBV19 and J is TRBJ1-5; D not resolved. The CDR3 runs to 14 residues. Trimming stripped 5 bases from V and 2 bases from J, with 10 bases between. The V gene's germline CDR1 is LNHDA and CDR2 SQIVND (reference sequence). The CDR3 sequence is CASSSQARNQPQHF. The CDR3 DNA sequence: TGTGCCAGTAGTTCCCAAGCGCGCAATCAGCCCCAGCATTTT.

The chain employs TRBV11-3 and TRBJ1-1; D possibly corresponds to TRBD1 (5 bases). Germline V lookup: CDR1 SGHNT, CDR2 YENEEA. Trimming shortened V by 6 bases and J by 5 bases, and 16 bases separated the two germline ends. The CDR3 covers 14 residues. The CDR3 reads CASSKYRGGTEAFF. In DNA, the CDR3 is TGTGCCAGCAGTAAGTATCGGGGGGGAACTGAAGCTTTCTTT.